The 24 T cell receptor beta chains below all came from one sample that was sequenced in a study of Graves' ophthalmopathy and Graves' hyperthyroidism (dated by TCRdb to 2017 to 2018). This sample was sequenced with an Illumina HiSeq 2000. For repertoire sequencing, the TCR beta CDR3 regions were amplified from RNA transcripts. HTBI primers and the Qiagen OneStep RT-PCR kit were used in a first-round RT-PCR, which was followed by a second-round multiplex PCR, size selection and purification. TCRdb itself trimmed the public reads at Q25 with fastp, ran MiXCR and retained productive beta chains. For every CDR3 protein sequence, its rows merge into one entry that carries the most common genes and DNA. This sample is represented by some 160,000 distinct CDR3 sequences; 39% of them were singletons. Around 8.9% of the sample belongs to the ten largest clones. Sequencing was performed on peripheral blood. The receptors derive from a man younger than 45 with Graves' ophthalmopathy. Donor details come from another sample of the same person, matched by shared clones.

This chain connects TRBV30 to TRBJ2-7; D unresolved. Germline CDR1 reads GTSNPN; CDR2 reads SVGIG (reference sequence). V was cut by 2 bases and J by 3 bases, with 17 bases left in between. The CDR3 loop spans 15 amino acids. This CDR3 reads CAWSPGGWDYYEQYF. Here the CDR3 DNA reads TGTGCCTGGAGTCCCGGTGGTTGGGATTACTACGAGCAGTACTTC.

This clonotype was detected many times. The CDR3 DNA is TGTGCCAGCAGCCGCACCGGACAGGGGGCGTCCTACGAGCAGTACTTC. It yields the protein CASSRTGQGASYEQYF. The chain combines TRBV27 with TRBJ2-7, with 11 bases lining up with TRBD1. V shed 6 bases, J shed 1 base, and the junction held 8 bases outside the gene matches. The length of the CDR3 is 16 residues. CDR1 is MNHEY, CDR2 SMNVEV, per germline (reference sequence).

In its sample, this clonotype was seen many times. The CDR3 here is CASSRGAEEPEQYF. The CDR3 DNA sequence: TGTGCCAGCAGTCGAGGGGCTGAGGAACCTGAGCAGTACTTC. The chain has TRBV6-2 or TRBV6-3 and TRBJ2-7; either TRBD1 or TRBD2 may supply D (5 bases each). V was cut by 5 bases and J by 7 bases, with 18 bases left in between. Looked up from germline, CDR1 is MNHEY and CDR2 is SVGEGT. The CDR3 is made up of 14 amino acids.

The CDR3 loop reads CASSRATLTEAFF. The CDR3 DNA is TGCGCCAGCAGCCGGGCTACTCTCACTGAAGCTTTCTTT. The chain joins TRBV5-1 to TRBJ1-1; D uncertain. Germline CDR1 reads SGHRS; CDR2 reads YFSETQ. The V end lost 4 bases, the J end lost 4 bases, and 11 bases lay between the germline ends. The CDR3 extends over 13 amino acids.

The table lists this clonotype with a count of one. The chain combines TRBV6-1 with TRBJ1-3; maybe TRBD1 (5 bases). Germline V gives CDR1 MNHNS, CDR2 SASEGT. V lost 6 bases and J 1 base, leaving 13 bases between the germline ends. The CDR3 sequence is 15 residues long. The CDR3 reads CASSNGGGSGNTIYF. The DNA of the CDR3 is TGTGCCAGCAGCAACGGGGGGGGTTCTGGAAACACCATATATTTT.

This clonotype has a count of ten or more. The gene calls are TRBV11-2 and TRBJ2-7, with D maybe TRBD2 (6 bases). Looked up from germline, CDR1 is SGHAT and CDR2 is FQNNGV. The CDR3 contains 13 residues. V lost 4 bases and J lost 7, with 14 bases in between. In nucleotides, the CDR3 is TGTGCCAGCAGCTCGGGAGTAGAAAGGGAGCAGTACTTC. It translates to CASSSGVEREQYF. Variable domain in full (rest from reference TRBV11-2 and TRBJ2-7): EAGVAQSPRYKIIEKRQSVAFWCNPISGHATLYWYQQILGQGPKLLIQFQNNGVVDDSQLPKDRFSAERLKGVDSTLKIQPAKLEDSAVYLCASSSGVEREQYFGPGTRLTVT.

This clonotype has at least ten counts. V gene TRBV12-3 or TRBV12-4 combines with J gene TRBJ2-7; D perhaps matches TRBD2 (6 bases). The V and J ends lost 2 bases and 2 bases respectively, with 13 bases between them. The CDR3 runs 15 residues. The CDR3 loop reads CASSLWRERTYEQYF. The CDR3 bases are TGTGCCAGCAGTTTATGGAGGGAGAGAACCTACGAGCAGTACTTC.

The rearrangement joins TRBV20-1 to TRBJ2-7, with TRBD2 as a possible D gene (5 bases). The V gene lost 1 base and the J gene lost 5 bases, with 15 bases spanning the gap. This CDR3 comprises 14 residues. CDR1 is DFQATT, CDR2 SNEGSKA, per germline (reference sequence). The CDR3 protein is CSARAPMGVDEQYF. For the CDR3, the DNA is TGCAGTGCTAGAGCCCCCATGGGAGTCGACGAGCAGTACTTC.

This clonotype has a single count. This rearrangement joins TRBV12-3 or TRBV12-4 to TRBJ1-5, with 8 bases fitting TRBD1. The CDR3 runs 15 residues. J lost 0 bases, V lost 6 bases, and 4 bases had no gene match. The CDR3 nucleotides are TGTGCCAGCAGGGCCAGGGGGCTTAGCAATCAGCCCCAGCATTTT. Its translation: CASRARGLSNQPQHF.

In this sample, this clonotype turned up many times. The chain joins TRBV4-3 to TRBJ1-1; D uncertain. Germline V gene data show CDR1 as LGHNA and CDR2 as YSLEER. The CDR3 runs 15 residues. Between the trimmed V and J ends, which lost 0 bases and 5 bases, there was a span of 13 bases. CDR3 nucleotide sequence: TGCGCCAGCAGCCAAGATATCGGACTGCTAACTGAAGCTTTCTTT. It translates to CASSQDIGLLTEAFF.

This clonotype has ten or more counts. The chain is built from TRBV20-1 and TRBJ2-7; maybe TRBD2 (5 bases). This CDR3 has 14 amino acids. Germline loops: CDR1 DFQATT, CDR2 SNEGSKA (reference sequence). V was trimmed by 0 bases and J by 2 bases, leaving 11 bases between them. CDR3 amino acids: CSARDLGLAYEQYF. The CDR3 DNA sequence: TGCAGTGCTAGAGACCTCGGACTCGCCTACGAGCAGTACTTC.

This chain connects TRBV10-1 to TRBJ1-5; D unclear. CDR1 and CDR2 from the germline V gene are WNHNN and SYGVQD (reference sequence). V lost 4 bases to trimming and J lost 4 bases, with 8 bases between them. CDR3 length equals 13 residues. In nucleotides, the CDR3 is TGCGCCAGCAGTGGACATTTGAATCAGCCCCAGCATTTT. Protein sequence: CASSGHLNQPQHF.

In DNA, the CDR3 is TGTGCCAGCAGCCCCACAGGGCCGAATAATTCACCCCTCCACTTT. Its translation: CASSPTGPNNSPLHF. The chain couples TRBV7-2 to TRBJ1-6; perhaps TRBD1 as D (6 bases). The germline V gene encodes CDR1 SGHTA and CDR2 FQGNSA. The CDR3 runs 15 residues. Trimming cost V 5 bases and J 5 bases, with 13 bases left between them.

V is TRBV6-8 and J is TRBJ2-7; 7 bases line up with TRBD1. The CDR3 contains 15 residues. The trim removed 3 bases at V and 5 bases at J, leaving 10 bases unmatched. Per the germline V gene, CDR1 is MNHGY and CDR2 is SAAAGT. CDR3 in DNA: TGTGCCAGCAGTTATTGTGTGGACAGGTCCCACGAGCAGTACTTC. Protein product: CASSYCVDRSHEQYF.

This clonotype occurred many times. V usage is TRBV12-3 or TRBV12-4 and J usage is TRBJ2-6, with D possibly being TRBD1 (6 bases). V was trimmed by 10 bases and J by 2 bases, leaving 18 bases between them. CDR3 length: 16 residues. CDR3 DNA sequence: TGTGCCATAAGGACAGAGCAAGGAACTGGGGCCAACGTCCTGACTTTC. This translates into CAIRTEQGTGANVLTF.

Many counts were recorded for this clonotype. V gene TRBV30 combines with J gene TRBJ1-1, with D possibly being TRBD1 (6 bases). V lost 2 bases and J lost 6, with 19 bases in between. This CDR3 is 15 amino acids long. CDR1 is GTSNPN and CDR2 is SVGIG in the germline V gene (reference sequence). The CDR3: CAWSWRGARQAEAFF. CDR3 sequence (DNA): TGTGCCTGGAGTTGGAGGGGGGCCCGACAGGCTGAAGCTTTCTTT.

This clonotype was seen repeatedly, ten times or more. V and J are TRBV7-9 and TRBJ1-2, with unresolved D. The V end lost 4 bases, the J end lost 5 bases, and 14 bases lay between the germline ends. CDR3 size: 14 residues. The germline gives CDR1 SEHNR, CDR2 FQNEAQ (reference sequence). CDR3 sequence reads: CASSSGGSGYGYTF. The CDR3 nucleotides read TGTGCCAGCAGCTCGGGAGGTTCGGGATATGGCTACACCTTC.

This rearrangement joins TRBV7-2 to TRBJ1-2; D gene uncertain. The CDR3 consists of 12 residues. The V gene lost 0 bases and the J gene lost 14 bases, with 13 bases spanning the gap. Germline V lookup: CDR1 SGHTA, CDR2 FQGNSA. CDR3 region: CASSLASGVGTF. CDR3 DNA: TGTGCCAGCAGCTTAGCGTCCGGGGTAGGAACCTTC.

This chain connects TRBV25-1 to TRBJ2-7; D unclear. This CDR3 is built from 14 residues. V was shortened by 3 bases and J by 0 bases, with 9 bases between the two germline ends. Germline V gene data show CDR1 as MGHDK and CDR2 as SYGVNS. DNA for the CDR3: TGTGCCAGCAGTGATCCGGGCGGCTCCTACGAGCAGTACTTC. It translates to CASSDPGGSYEQYF.

This clonotype was found many times. The CDR3 DNA is TGCAGCGTTGAATCGGGTGACCTTCTTGGCCAAGAGACCCAGTACTTC. Residues: CSVESGDLLGQETQYF. V gene TRBV29-1 combines with J gene TRBJ2-5; D is undetermined. V was shortened by 2 bases and J by 1 base, with 17 bases between the two germline ends. The CDR3 is made up of 16 amino acids. The germline gives CDR1 SQVTM, CDR2 ANQGSEA.

This chain links TRBV28 with TRBJ2-7; weak D call: TRBD2 (6 bases). Trimming took off 7 bases at V and 3 bases at J, with 19 bases between the two ends. The CDR3 contains 15 residues. Germline CDR1 is MDHEN and CDR2 is SYDVKM. As DNA, the CDR3 is TGTGCCAGCACCCCAAGACTCGGGAGCAACTACGAGCAGTACTTC. Its protein is CASTPRLGSNYEQYF. Using reference TRBV28 and TRBJ2-7 for the parts outside the CDR3, the full variable domain is DVKVTQSSRYLVKRTGEKVFLECVQDMDHENMFWYRQDPGLGLRLIYFSYDVKMKEKGDIPEGYSVSREKKERFSLILESASTNQTSMYLCASTPRLGSNYEQYFGPGTRLTVT.

This clonotype occurred many times. The CDR3 bases are TGTGCCATCAGTGGGCCCGAAGGCTACACCTTC. Translated: CAISGPEGYTF. The gene calls are TRBV10-3 and TRBJ1-2, with D unresolved. This CDR3 spans 11 amino acids. Per germline, CDR1 ENHRY and CDR2 SYGVKD. The V and J ends lost 4 bases and 8 bases respectively, with 8 bases between them.

V and J are TRBV30 and TRBJ1-6, with no clear D. The CDR3 length is 13 residues. Germline CDR1 and CDR2: GTSNPN and SVGIG (reference sequence). The germline V and J ends were trimmed by 0 bases and 15 bases, with 15 bases remaining between them. CDR3 region: CAWSVTRDHGLHF. In nucleotides, the CDR3 is TGTGCCTGGAGTGTGACGAGGGATCATGGCCTCCACTTT. Full variable domain (missing parts from reference TRBV30 and TRBJ1-6): SQTIHQWPATLVQPVGSPLSLECTVEGTSNPNLYWYRQAAGRGLQLLFYSVGIGQISSEVPQNLSASRPQDRQFILSSKKLLLSDSGFYLCAWSVTRDHGLHFGNGTRLTVT.

This clonotype was counted many times. The chain links TRBV28 to TRBJ2-7; 11 bases map to TRBD1. Germline CDR1 reads MDHEN; CDR2 reads SYDVKM. Unmatched junction bases numbered 2, after V lost 4 bases and J lost 0 bases. This CDR3 has 15 residues. This CDR3 reads CASSWDRGSSYEQYF. The CDR3 coding sequence is TGTGCCAGCAGTTGGGACAGGGGGAGCTCCTACGAGCAGTACTTC. The full variable domain, with the rest looked up from reference TRBV28 and TRBJ2-7, is DVKVTQSSRYLVKRTGEKVFLECVQDMDHENMFWYRQDPGLGLRLIYFSYDVKMKEKGDIPEGYSVSREKKERFSLILESASTNQTSMYLCASSWDRGSSYEQYFGPGTRLTVT.